This TCR beta chain was sequenced in a study of shared clonotypes between healthy human individuals. Study results and caveats: The sole specimen, blood, was sampled, and tissue repertoires likely differ. Clonotypes that were shared across a handful of donors made up approximately 5% of naive CD4 clonotypes.

Some clones are missing from TCRdb's copy, which holds only in-frame ones; the method was immunoSEQ multiplex PCR. The sample lists approximately 95,000 clones, around 67% occurring once. The germline V gene encodes CDR1 MNHNS and CDR2 SASEGT. V was cut by 3 bases and J by 4 bases, with 7 bases left in between. The CDR3 loop spans 13 amino acids. About this clone: Its antigen is unidentified.

The clonotype comes from a man aged 25 to 40 in good health. The chain uses TRBV6-1 and TRBJ1-3; no firm D call. Material: memory CD8+ T cells sorted from blood. Subset given: CD45RO+ cells pooled with CCR7-negative TemRA cells. In DNA form, the CDR3 reads TGTGCCAGCAGTGAGGCCAGCGGAAACACCATATATTTT. Protein sequence: CASSEASGNTIYF.